A single sample gave rise to the 3 T cell receptor beta chains below, sequenced in a study of tumor-infiltrating lymphocytes in primary liver carcinoma. RNA was extracted from whole blood without cell sorting, alongside germline DNA. The template, 500 ng total RNA, yielded TCR beta cDNA made with a constant-region primer. Slightly modified ARM-PCR, run as three nested multiplex PCR rounds, produced the TCR beta libraries. TRBV1-TRBV30 forward primers and a C-beta reverse primer were used in the first two PCR rounds, which each ran for about 10 cycles. TCRdb re-analysed the multiplex PCR reads in MiXCR, keeping a single row per CDR3 protein. The sample carries approximately 320,000 distinct CDR3 sequences, roughly 60% recorded once. Input material: peripheral blood. The source of these receptors is a woman in her twenties or thirties with primary liver carcinoma and hepatitis B virus infection.

This clonotype was seen once. A read error may explain this, as a much larger clone is one base away. The chain links TRBV4-3 to TRBJ2-7; no clear D. The germline V gene encodes CDR1 LGHNA and CDR2 YSLEER. CDR3 length: 15 amino acids. The CDR3 bases are TGCGCCAGCAGCCGAGAAAAAAGTACGGCCTACGTGCAGTACTTC. It yields the protein CASSREKSTAYVQYF.

Concerning this clonotype itself: A clone one base away is much larger, so this may be a read error. V and J are TRBV12-3 or TRBV12-4 and TRBJ2-3; tentatively, D is TRBD2 (6 bases). This CDR3 is 14 amino acids long. CDR3 in DNA: TGTGCCAGCAGCTTTGGCGGGATCAGAGATACGCGGTATTTT. This encodes CASSFGGIRDTRYF.

This clonotype has a count of ten or more. This chain uses TRBV6-1 with TRBJ1-4; TRBD1 agrees at 9 bases. The CDR3 runs 15 residues. Unmatched junction bases numbered 11, after V lost 1 base and J lost 14 bases. Per the germline V gene, CDR1 is MNHNS and CDR2 is SASEGT. CDR3 DNA sequence: TGTGCCAGCAGTGAAGACCCCGGGACAGGGAAGCGGCTGTTTTTT. It is translated as CASSEDPGTGKRLFF.